Here is one T cell receptor (beta chain) with its context. Data came from immunoSEQ multiplex PCR; TCRdb stores just in-frame clones and leaves some out. The sample lists about 400,000 clones, about 95% occurring once. This sample is drawn from a study of shared T cell receptors in the human thymus. The CDR3 has 15 amino acids. Germline V lookup: CDR1 LGHNA, CDR2 YSLEER. V shed 5 bases and J 6 bases; nucleotides not matched to a gene: 5. The sample consisted of thymocytes. This TCR was recovered from a human donor. The chain joins TRBV4-3 to TRBJ2-4; 12 positions match TRBD2. The CDR3 here is CASSKASGRGNIQYF. The CDR3 region has the DNA TGCGCCAGCAGCAAAGCTAGCGGGAGGGGAAACATTCAGTACTTC.